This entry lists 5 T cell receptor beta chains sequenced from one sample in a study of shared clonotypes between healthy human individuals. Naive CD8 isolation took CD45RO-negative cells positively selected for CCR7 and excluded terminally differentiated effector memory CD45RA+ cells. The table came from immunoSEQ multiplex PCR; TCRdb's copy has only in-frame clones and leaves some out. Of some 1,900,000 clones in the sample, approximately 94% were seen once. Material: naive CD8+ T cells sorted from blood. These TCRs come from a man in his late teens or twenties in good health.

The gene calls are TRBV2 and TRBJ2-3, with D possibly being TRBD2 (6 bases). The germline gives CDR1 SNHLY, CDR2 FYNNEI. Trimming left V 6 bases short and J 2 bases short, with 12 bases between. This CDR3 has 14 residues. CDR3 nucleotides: TGTGCCAGCAGCGATCCGGGACTCACAGATACGCAGTATTTT. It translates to CASSDPGLTDTQYF.

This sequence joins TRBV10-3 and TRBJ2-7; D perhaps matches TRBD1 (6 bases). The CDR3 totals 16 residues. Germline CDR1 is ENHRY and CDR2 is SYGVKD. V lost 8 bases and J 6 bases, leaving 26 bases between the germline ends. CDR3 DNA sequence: TGTGCCATCCCGAGGTCGGACAGTCCGCGAGGGGGCGAGCAGTACTTC. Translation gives CAIPRSDSPRGGEQYF.

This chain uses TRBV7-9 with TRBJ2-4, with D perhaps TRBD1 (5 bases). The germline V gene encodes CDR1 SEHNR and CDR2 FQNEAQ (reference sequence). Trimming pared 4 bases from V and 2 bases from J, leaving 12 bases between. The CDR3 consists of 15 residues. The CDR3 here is CASSYIDSSKNIQYF. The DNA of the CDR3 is TGTGCCAGCAGCTATATAGACAGTTCCAAAAACATTCAGTACTTC.

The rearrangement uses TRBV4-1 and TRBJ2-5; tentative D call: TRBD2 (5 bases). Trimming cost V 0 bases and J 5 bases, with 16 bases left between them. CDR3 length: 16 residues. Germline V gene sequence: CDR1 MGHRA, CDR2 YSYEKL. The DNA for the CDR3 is TGCGCCAGCAGCCAAGATTTCCCTAGCCCCCAGGAGACCCAGTACTTC. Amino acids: CASSQDFPSPQETQYF.

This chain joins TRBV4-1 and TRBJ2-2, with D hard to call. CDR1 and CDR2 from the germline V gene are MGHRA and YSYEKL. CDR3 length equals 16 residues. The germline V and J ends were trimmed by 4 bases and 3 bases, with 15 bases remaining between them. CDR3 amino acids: CASSPAGNGDTGELFF. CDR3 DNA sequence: TGCGCCAGCAGCCCCGCAGGCAACGGTGACACCGGGGAGCTGTTTTTT.